Listed below are T cell receptor beta chains from one sample, sequenced in a study of long-term antiretroviral therapy in people with HIV. This table comes from immunoSEQ multiplex PCR, and its TCRdb copy is limited to in-frame clones, with some not included. The sample has about 16,000 clones; roughly 85% are singletons. Sequencing used unsorted PBMCs, obtained 0.5 years after starting antiretroviral therapy. Receptor source: a woman in her thirties or forties with HIV. CDR3s include the opening cysteine and the closing phenylalanine or tryptophan. The order of the fields is V gene, J gene, CDR3 protein.

v_call: TRBV13; j_call: TRBJ2-2; cdr3_aa: CASSFYLNTGELFF
v_call: TRBV5-4; j_call: TRBJ2-5; cdr3_aa: CASSFQWGQETQYF
v_call: TRBV28; j_call: TRBJ2-7; cdr3_aa: CASSYRDYEQYF
v_call: TRBV19; j_call: TRBJ1-5; cdr3_aa: CASSIGRTNQPQHF
v_call: TRBV28; j_call: TRBJ2-5; cdr3_aa: CASSLVRATQYF
v_call: TRBV6-6; j_call: TRBJ2-3; cdr3_aa: CASRTGIISDTQYF
v_call: TRBV2; j_call: TRBJ2-4; cdr3_aa: CASSEDSRWENIQYF
v_call: TRBV18; j_call: TRBJ2-7; cdr3_aa: CASSSQPQYEQYF
v_call: TRBV11-3; j_call: TRBJ2-1; cdr3_aa: CASSHQTGVGVEQFF
v_call: TRBV5-1; j_call: TRBJ1-1; cdr3_aa: CASSPGQSMNTEAFF
v_call: TRBV6-5; j_call: TRBJ2-2; cdr3_aa: CASSYSGTGELFF